Each of the 21 T cell receptor beta chains below was sequenced from the same sample in a study of blood T cell repertoires in COVID-19. Assay used: immunoSEQ multiplex PCR; TCRdb lists only in-frame clones, some missing. The table records tens of thousands of clones, roughly 90% of them present only once. Sequences were obtained from peripheral blood. The receptors come from a man between 70 and 80 years old with active or convalescent COVID-19.

The chain recombines TRBV20-1 with TRBJ2-2; weak D call: TRBD2 (5 bases). Germline V gene data show CDR1 as DFQATT and CDR2 as SNEGSKA (reference sequence). CDR3 length: 14 amino acids. The germline V and J ends were trimmed by 5 bases and 6 bases, with 16 bases remaining between them. CDR3 bases: TGCAGTGCTGGTGGGAGCTTTATAGCCGGGGAGCTGTTTTTT. Protein: CSAGGSFIAGELFF.

This clone was detected once. The chain uses TRBV12-3 or TRBV12-4 and TRBJ2-1; 8 bases are a match to TRBD2. The CDR3 length is 13 residues. V lost 9 bases and J lost 4; bases outside the gene matches: 5. CDR3: CASQRETYNEQFF. The CDR3 bases are TGTGCCAGTCAGCGGGAGACATACAATGAGCAGTTCTTC.

V is TRBV2 and J is TRBJ2-1; the match to TRBD2 covers 8 bases. Germline V CDR1 and CDR2: SNHLY, FYNNEI. Trimming took 5 bases from V and 0 from J; bases not matched to a gene: 3. The CDR3 extends over 15 amino acids. The CDR3 coding sequence is TGTGCCAGCAGTTCAAGCGGGAGCTCCTACAATGAGCAGTTCTTC. Its translation: CASSSSGSSYNEQFF.

The chain's CDR3 is CASSFGGTGQTYGYTF. CDR3 sequence (DNA): TGCGCCAGCAGCTTCGGTGGTACAGGACAAACCTATGGCTACACCTTC. The chain carries TRBV5-1 and TRBJ1-2; D is perhaps TRBD1 (5 bases). Deletions cut 2 bases from V and 4 bases from J, with 18 bases between. Germline lookup yields CDR1 SGHRS and CDR2 YFSETQ. The CDR3 has 16 residues.

The chain couples TRBV29-1 to TRBJ1-1; TRBD1 aligns across 7 bases. The V gene's germline CDR1 is SQVTM and CDR2 ANQGSEA. The CDR3 is made up of 13 amino acids. Trimming removed 3 bases from V and 5 bases from J; junction bases left unmatched: 6. Here the CDR3 reads CSVERGRGTEAFF. The CDR3 DNA follows: TGCAGCGTTGAGAGGGGGCGGGGTACTGAAGCTTTCTTT.

This rearrangement joins TRBV5-1 to TRBJ2-2, with TRBD2 identical over 13 bases. CDR3 length: 15 residues. V gave up 4 bases and J gave up 6 bases; unmatched junction bases: 3. Germline-derived CDR1 and CDR2 are SGHRS and YFSETQ. DNA of the CDR3: TGCGCCAGCAGCGGAACTAGCGGGAGGGCCGGGGAGCTGTTTTTT. It encodes CASSGTSGRAGELFF. The full variable domain, in which reference TRBV5-1 and TRBJ2-2 provide the parts outside the CDR3, is KAGVTQTPRYLIKTRGQQVTLSCSPISGHRSVSWYQQTPGQGLQFLFEYFSETQRNKGNFPGRFSGRQFSNSRSEMNVSTLELGDSALYLCASSGTSGRAGELFFGEGSRLTVL.

This clone was found a few times. This sequence joins TRBV30 and TRBJ2-3; 8 bases match TRBD1. The CDR3 consists of 13 residues. With V trimmed by 5 bases and J by 2 bases, 3 bases remained unmatched. The germline V gene encodes CDR1 GTSNPN and CDR2 SVGIG (reference sequence). CDR3 coding DNA: TGTGCCTGGGACAGGGGAAACACAGATACGCAGTATTTT. This translates into CAWDRGNTDTQYF.

This clone was seen only a few times. The chain combines TRBV14 with TRBJ2-7; TRBD1 matches at 9 bases. Germline CDR1 reads SGHDN; CDR2 reads FVKESK. Trimming at V came to 7 bases and at J to 3 bases, leaving 13 bases not matched to a gene. The CDR3 runs 16 residues. The CDR3 reads CASKPLDTGGSYEQYF. CDR3 DNA: TGTGCCAGCAAACCCCTTGATACAGGGGGCAGCTACGAGCAGTACTTC.

CDR3 in amino acids: CASSPIAGRRTYEQYF. The CDR3 nucleotides are TGTGCCAGCAGCCCTATCGCAGGGCGTCGCACCTACGAGCAGTACTTC. V usage is TRBV11-2 and J usage is TRBJ2-7; D perhaps matches TRBD1 (5 bases). The CDR3 has 16 amino acids. Per germline, CDR1 SGHAT and CDR2 FQNNGV. The V end was cut by 5 bases, the J end by 2 bases, with 19 bases between.

The V gene is TRBV18, the J gene TRBJ2-7; D not certain. CDR3 length: 14 amino acids. Germline loops: CDR1 KGHSH, CDR2 LQKENI. Trimming cost V 3 bases and J 3 bases, with 12 bases left between them. In DNA form, the CDR3 reads TGTGCCAGCTCACCTACAGCATTTAACTACGAGCAGTACTTC. Amino acid sequence: CASSPTAFNYEQYF.

This chain joins TRBV30 and TRBJ1-2; 12 nucleotides align to TRBD1. CDR1 and CDR2 (germline): GTSNPN, SVGIG (reference sequence). After removal of 1 base from V and 5 bases from J, the junction contained 8 bases not matched to a gene. The CDR3 has 16 residues. Written as DNA, the CDR3 is TGTGCCTGGAGTGCCGGGACAGGGGGCCAACCTTATGGCTACACCTTC. Its protein product is CAWSAGTGGQPYGYTF.

The V call is TRBV4-1, the J call TRBJ1-3; 7 positions agree with TRBD1. V lost 4 bases to trimming and J lost 4 bases; unmatched junction nucleotides: 7. CDR3 length: 15 residues. From germline, CDR1 is MGHRA and CDR2 YSYEKL. CDR3 nucleotide sequence: TGCGCCAGCAGCCTGCGACAGGGCTTAGGAAACACCATATATTTT. As protein: CASSLRQGLGNTIYF.

The chain joins TRBV5-6 to TRBJ1-1; the match to TRBD1 covers 9 bases. Germline V CDR1 and CDR2: SGHDT, YYEEEE. The CDR3 runs to 14 residues. The J segment lost 7 bases and the V segment lost 4 bases, leaving 8 bases of the junction unmatched. The CDR3 loop reads CASSLSQGANEAFF. In DNA, the CDR3 is TGTGCCAGCAGCCTATCACAGGGGGCGAATGAAGCTTTCTTT.

The rearrangement uses TRBV7-2 and TRBJ2-1, with TRBD2 matching over 8 bases. The germline V gene encodes CDR1 SGHTA and CDR2 FQGNSA. The V and J ends lost 1 base and 4 bases, in that order; junction bases with no gene match: 12. This CDR3 comprises 18 residues. The CDR3 coding sequence is TGTGCCAGCAGCTTAGGTCCGCTAGCGGGCAGGGCATACAATGAGCAGTTCTTC. Its translation is CASSLGPLAGRAYNEQFF.

CDR3 region: CASSQDRASTDTQYF. Here the CDR3 DNA reads TGTGCCAGCAGCCAAGACAGAGCCAGCACAGATACGCAGTATTTT. The chain joins TRBV7-2 to TRBJ2-3; TRBD1 is a possible D gene (5 bases). Deletions cut 5 bases from V and 0 bases from J, with 12 bases between. The germline CDR1 and CDR2 sequences are SGHTA and FQGNSA. CDR3 length: 15 amino acids.

The gene calls are TRBV5-1 and TRBJ2-1, with no clear D. The CDR3 loop spans 14 amino acids. Trimming shortened V by 1 base and J by 5 bases, and 10 bases separated the two germline ends. The V gene's germline CDR1 is SGHRS and CDR2 YFSETQ. The CDR3 region has the DNA TGCGCCAGCAGCTTGTACGGTATCGACAATGAGCAGTTCTTC. The encoded protein is CASSLYGIDNEQFF.

CDR3 sequence reads: CASSFGKNIQYF. CDR3 coding DNA: TGTGCCAGCAGCTTCGGCAAAAACATTCAGTACTTC. The chain uses TRBV7-6 and TRBJ2-4, with no clear D. Per germline, CDR1 SGHVS and CDR2 FNYEAQ. Trimming stripped 3 bases from V and 3 bases from J, with 3 bases between. The CDR3 spans 12 residues.

CDR3 region: CASSISGSTDTDTQYF. Written as DNA, the CDR3 is TGTGCCAGCAGCATCTCCGGGAGCACTGATACAGATACGCAGTATTTT. This chain connects TRBV13 to TRBJ2-3; tentatively, D is TRBD2 (6 bases). Germline assignment: CDR1 PRHDT and CDR2 FYEKMQ (reference sequence). With 5 bases removed from V and 3 bases from J, the gap between germline ends came to 18 bases. The CDR3 extends over 16 amino acids. The full variable domain, in which reference TRBV13 and TRBJ2-3 provide the parts outside the CDR3, is AAGVIQSPRHLIKEKRETATLKCYPIPRHDTVYWYQQGPGQDPQFLISFYEKMQSDKGSIPDRFSAQQFSDYHSELNMSSLELGDSALYFCASSISGSTDTDTQYFGPGTRLTVL.

J is TRBJ2-2 and V is TRBV12-3 or TRBV12-4; unclear D gene. This CDR3 comprises 12 residues. V gave up 7 bases and J gave up 2 bases, with 5 bases separating them. CDR3 loop: CASNSNTGELFF. The CDR3 region has the DNA TGTGCCAGCAACTCCAACACCGGGGAGCTGTTTTTT.

The V and J genes are TRBV19 and TRBJ2-5; 16 bases map to TRBD2. The CDR3 has 19 residues. V was pared by 3 bases and J by 4 bases, with 11 bases of the junction left unmatched. Germline CDR1 and CDR2: LNHDA and SQIVND (reference sequence). The chain's CDR3 is CASSIQVGLAGGPGETQYF. Written as DNA, the CDR3 is TGTGCCAGTAGTATCCAGGTGGGACTAGCGGGAGGGCCAGGAGAGACCCAGTACTTC.

This chain uses TRBV27 with TRBJ2-1, with 7 bases fitting TRBD2. Germline CDR1 MNHEY, CDR2 SMNVEV (reference sequence). J lost 10 bases, V lost 4 bases, and 10 bases had no gene match. The CDR3 extends over 14 amino acids. The DNA of the CDR3 is TGTGCCAGCAGTTATAGCGGGTGGTTAATGGAGCAGTTCTTC. Residues: CASSYSGWLMEQFF.